Described below is a single TCR beta chain sequence and its context. The antigen remains unidentified. The conserved closing phenylalanine or tryptophan is absent in this CDR3, likely reflecting a read error. These data originate in a study of tumor-infiltrating lymphocytes in primary liver carcinoma. General study points: In tumor-adjacent and tumor-blood pairs, overlap was lower than in tumor region pairs.

This CDR3 is built from 15 residues. Germline V gene data show CDR1 as SGHAT and CDR2 as FQNNGV. The researchers produced TCR beta cDNA from roughly 550 ng total RNA with a constant-region primer. A slightly modified ARM-PCR protocol with three nested multiplex PCR rounds produced these TCR beta libraries. TRBV1-TRBV30 forward and Cbeta reverse primers drove the first two roughly 10-cycle rounds. TCRdb re-analysed the multiplex PCR reads in MiXCR, keeping a single row per CDR3 protein. The sample consists of 150,000 to 200,000 distinct CDR3 sequences, about 60% of them appearing once. Unsorted whole blood served as the source of blood RNA, and germline DNA was extracted as well.

The chain employs TRBV11-2 and TRBJ2-7; perhaps TRBD2 as D (5 bases). This sequence was found in a man aged 35-49 years with primary liver carcinoma and hepatitis B virus infection. Sequencing was performed on peripheral blood. DNA for the CDR3: TGCGCCAGCAGCTTAGAGGGTAGCCCAGCCTACGAGCAGTACTCC. Encoded protein: CASSLEGSPAYEQYS.